Sequencing of this TCR beta chain was carried out in a study of cytomegalovirus exposure and HLA in healthy donors. The PCR contained 60 Vbeta and 13 Jbeta primers. The table came from immunoSEQ multiplex PCR; TCRdb's copy has only in-frame clones and leaves some out. The sample has 220,000 or so clones, 70% to 80% seen once. CDR1 SGHTA and CDR2 FQGNSA come from the germline V gene. Trimming pared 3 bases from V and 5 bases from J, leaving 12 bases between. The CDR3 length is 14 residues. This chain links TRBV7-2 with TRBJ2-3; no firm D call. Sequencing used PBMCs. This TCR was recovered from a woman in her twenties or thirties in good health and CMV-seronegative. The DNA of the CDR3 is TGTGCCAGCAGCTTCCCATTCCCACAAGATACGCAGTATTTT. Translated, it gives CASSFPFPQDTQYF. Combining the CDR3 with reference TRBV7-2 and TRBJ2-3 gives the whole variable domain GAGVSQSPSNKVTEKGKDVELRCDPISGHTALYWYRQSLGQGLEFLIYFQGNSAPDKSGLPSDRFSAERTGGSVSTLTIQRTQQEDSAVYLCASSFPFPQDTQYFGPGTRLTVL.